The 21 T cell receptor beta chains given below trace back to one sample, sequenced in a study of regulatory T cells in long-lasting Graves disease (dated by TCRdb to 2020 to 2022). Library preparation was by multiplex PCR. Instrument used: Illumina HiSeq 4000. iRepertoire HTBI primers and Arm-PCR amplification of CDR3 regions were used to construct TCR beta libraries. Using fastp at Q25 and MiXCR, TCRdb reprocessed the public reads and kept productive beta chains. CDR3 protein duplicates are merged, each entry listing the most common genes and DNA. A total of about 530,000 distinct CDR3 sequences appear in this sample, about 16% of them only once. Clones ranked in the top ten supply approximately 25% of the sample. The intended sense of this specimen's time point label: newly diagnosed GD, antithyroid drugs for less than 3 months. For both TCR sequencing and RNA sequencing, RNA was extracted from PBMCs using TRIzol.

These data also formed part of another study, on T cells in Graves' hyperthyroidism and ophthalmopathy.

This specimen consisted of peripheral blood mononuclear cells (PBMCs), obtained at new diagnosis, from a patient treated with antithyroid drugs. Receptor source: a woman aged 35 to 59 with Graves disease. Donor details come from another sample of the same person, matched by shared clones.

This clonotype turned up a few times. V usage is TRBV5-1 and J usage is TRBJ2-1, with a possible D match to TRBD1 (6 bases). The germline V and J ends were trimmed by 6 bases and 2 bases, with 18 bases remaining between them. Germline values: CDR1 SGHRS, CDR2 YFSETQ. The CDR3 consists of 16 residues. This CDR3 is CASTKNRDIAYNEQFF. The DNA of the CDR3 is TGCGCCAGCACCAAAAACAGGGATATTGCCTACAATGAGCAGTTCTTC.

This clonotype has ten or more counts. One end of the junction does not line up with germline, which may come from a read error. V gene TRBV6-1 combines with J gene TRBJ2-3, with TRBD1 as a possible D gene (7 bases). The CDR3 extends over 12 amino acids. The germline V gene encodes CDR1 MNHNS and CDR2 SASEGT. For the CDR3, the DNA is TGCGCCAGCAGTAGGGGGCGGGGTACGCAGTATTTT. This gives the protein CASSRGRGTQYF.

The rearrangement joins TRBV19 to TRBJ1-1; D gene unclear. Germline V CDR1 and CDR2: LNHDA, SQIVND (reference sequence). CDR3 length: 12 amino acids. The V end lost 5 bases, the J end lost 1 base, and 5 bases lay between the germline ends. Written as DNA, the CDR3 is TGTGCCAGTAGTTGGCAGAACACTGAAGCTTTCTTT. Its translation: CASSWQNTEAFF.

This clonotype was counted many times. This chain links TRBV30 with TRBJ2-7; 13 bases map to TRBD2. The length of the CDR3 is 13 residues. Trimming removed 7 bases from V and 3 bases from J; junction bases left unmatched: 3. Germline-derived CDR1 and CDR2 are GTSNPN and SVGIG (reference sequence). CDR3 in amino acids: CASGLAGDYEQYF. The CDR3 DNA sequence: TGTGCCTCCGGACTAGCGGGGGACTACGAGCAGTACTTC.

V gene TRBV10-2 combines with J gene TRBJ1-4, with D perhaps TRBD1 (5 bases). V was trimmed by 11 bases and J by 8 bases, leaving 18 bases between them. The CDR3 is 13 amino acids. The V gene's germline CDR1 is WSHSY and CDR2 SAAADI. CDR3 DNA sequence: TGCGCCCCTCGCAAAGGGGCAAGGGAAAAACTGTTTTTT. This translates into CAPRKGAREKLFF.

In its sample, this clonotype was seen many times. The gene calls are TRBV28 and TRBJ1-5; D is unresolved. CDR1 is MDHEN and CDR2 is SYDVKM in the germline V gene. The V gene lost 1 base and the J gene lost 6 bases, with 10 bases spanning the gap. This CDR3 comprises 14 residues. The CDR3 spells CASSLSVDGQPQHF. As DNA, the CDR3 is TGTGCCAGCAGTTTATCCGTCGATGGTCAGCCCCAGCATTTT.

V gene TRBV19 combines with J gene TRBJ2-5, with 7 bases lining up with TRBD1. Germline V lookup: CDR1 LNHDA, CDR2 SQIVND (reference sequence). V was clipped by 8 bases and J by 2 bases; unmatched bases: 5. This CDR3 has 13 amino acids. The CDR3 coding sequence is TGTGCCAGTCGGGCAGGGGGACAAGAGACCCAGTACTTC. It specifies CASRAGGQETQYF.

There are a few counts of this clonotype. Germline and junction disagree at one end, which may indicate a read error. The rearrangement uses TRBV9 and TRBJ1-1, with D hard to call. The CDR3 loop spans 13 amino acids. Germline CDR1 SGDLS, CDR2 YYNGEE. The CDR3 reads CASSPYMNTEAFF. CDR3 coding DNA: TGTGCTAGCAGCCCCTACATGAACACTGAAGCTTTCTTT. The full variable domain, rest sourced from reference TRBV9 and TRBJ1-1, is DSGVTQTPKHLITATGQRVTLRCSPRSGDLSVYWYQQSLDQGLQFLIQYYNGEERAKGNILERFSAQQFPDLHSELNLSSLELGDSALYFCASSPYMNTEAFFGQGTRLTVV.

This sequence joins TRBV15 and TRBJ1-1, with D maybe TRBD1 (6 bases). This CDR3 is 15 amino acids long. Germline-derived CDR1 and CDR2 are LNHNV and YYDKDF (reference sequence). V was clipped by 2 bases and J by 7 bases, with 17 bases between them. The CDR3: CATSRPLKQGIEAFF. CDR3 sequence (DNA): TGTGCCACCAGCAGACCTCTCAAACAGGGAATTGAAGCTTTCTTT.

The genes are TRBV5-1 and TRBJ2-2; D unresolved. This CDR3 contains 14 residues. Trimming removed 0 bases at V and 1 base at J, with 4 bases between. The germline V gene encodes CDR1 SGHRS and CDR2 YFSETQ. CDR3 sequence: CASSLAVNTGELFF. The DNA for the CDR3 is TGCGCCAGCAGCTTGGCTGTGAACACCGGGGAGCTGTTTTTT. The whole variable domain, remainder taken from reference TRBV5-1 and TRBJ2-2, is KAGVTQTPRYLIKTRGQQVTLSCSPISGHRSVSWYQQTPGQGLQFLFEYFSETQRNKGNFPGRFSGRQFSNSRSEMNVSTLELGDSALYLCASSLAVNTGELFFGEGSRLTVL.

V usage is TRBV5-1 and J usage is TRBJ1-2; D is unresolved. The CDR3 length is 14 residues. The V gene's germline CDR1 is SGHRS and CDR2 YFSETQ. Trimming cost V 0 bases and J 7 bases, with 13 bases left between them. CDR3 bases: TGCGCCAGCAGCTTGGAGAGGGTGTCGGGTGGCTACACCTTC. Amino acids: CASSLERVSGGYTF.

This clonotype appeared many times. Written as DNA, the CDR3 is TGTGCCAGCAGTTTGGGCCGACAGGGCAACACCGGGGAGCTGTTTTTT. This codes for CASSLGRQGNTGELFF. This chain connects TRBV12-3 or TRBV12-4 to TRBJ2-2, with TRBD1 matching 7 bases. The CDR3 spans 16 residues. The trim removed 3 bases at V and 2 bases at J, leaving 6 bases unmatched.

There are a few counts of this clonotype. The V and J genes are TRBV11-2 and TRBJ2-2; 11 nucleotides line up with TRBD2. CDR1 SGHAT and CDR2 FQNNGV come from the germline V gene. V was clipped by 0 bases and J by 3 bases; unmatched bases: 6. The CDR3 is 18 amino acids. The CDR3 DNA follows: TGTGCCAGCAGCTTAGAACTAGCGGGGGTTAGATACACCGGGGAGCTGTTTTTT. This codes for CASSLELAGVRYTGELFF.

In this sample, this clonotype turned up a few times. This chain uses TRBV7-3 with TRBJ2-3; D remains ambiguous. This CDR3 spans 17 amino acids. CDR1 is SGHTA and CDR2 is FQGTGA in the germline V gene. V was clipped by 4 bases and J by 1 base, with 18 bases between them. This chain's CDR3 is CASSSPLTGGGTDTQYF. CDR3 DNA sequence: TGTGCCAGCAGCTCACCCCTAACGGGCGGAGGCACAGATACGCAGTATTTT.

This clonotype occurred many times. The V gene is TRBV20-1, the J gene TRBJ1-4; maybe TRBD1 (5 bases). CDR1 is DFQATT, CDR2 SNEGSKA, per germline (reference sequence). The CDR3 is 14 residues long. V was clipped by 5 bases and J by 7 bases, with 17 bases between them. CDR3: CSAQIAGFGEKLFF. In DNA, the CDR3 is TGCAGTGCTCAGATCGCAGGGTTTGGTGAAAAACTGTTTTTT.

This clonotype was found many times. CDR3 protein: CASSSSTYNEQFF. CDR3 nucleotide sequence: TGTGCCAGTAGTAGTTCAACCTACAATGAGCAGTTCTTC. The V call is TRBV19, the J call TRBJ2-1; D not certain. Germline V gene data show CDR1 as LNHDA and CDR2 as SQIVND (reference sequence). The CDR3 spans 13 residues. The ends were cut back, 4 bases at V and 2 bases at J, with 6 bases in the middle.

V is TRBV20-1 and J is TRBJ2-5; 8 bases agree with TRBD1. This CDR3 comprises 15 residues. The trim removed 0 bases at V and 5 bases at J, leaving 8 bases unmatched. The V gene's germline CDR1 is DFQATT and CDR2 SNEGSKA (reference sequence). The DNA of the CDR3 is TGCAGTGCTAGAGATCCAGCAGGGGGCCTCGAGACCCAGTACTTC. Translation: CSARDPAGGLETQYF.

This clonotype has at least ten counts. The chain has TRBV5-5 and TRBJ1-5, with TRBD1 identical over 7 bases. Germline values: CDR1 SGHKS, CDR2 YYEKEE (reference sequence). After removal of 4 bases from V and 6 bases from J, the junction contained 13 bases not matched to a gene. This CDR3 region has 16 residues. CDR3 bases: TGTGCCAGCAGCCCAGAACCACAGGGGAGGGCTCAGCCCCAGCATTTT. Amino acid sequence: CASSPEPQGRAQPQHF. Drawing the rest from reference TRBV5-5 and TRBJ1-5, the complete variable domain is DAGVTQSPTHLIKTRGQQVTLRCSPISGHKSVSWYQQVLGQGPQFIFQYYEKEERGRGNFPDRFSARQFPNYSSELNVNALLLGDSALYLCASSPEPQGRAQPQHFGDGTRLSIL.

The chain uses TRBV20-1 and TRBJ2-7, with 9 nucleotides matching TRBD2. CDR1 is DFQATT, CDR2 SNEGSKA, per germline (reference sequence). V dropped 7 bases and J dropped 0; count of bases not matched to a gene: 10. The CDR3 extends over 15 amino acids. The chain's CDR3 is CSGLRGGGASYEQYF. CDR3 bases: TGCAGTGGCCTGCGAGGCGGGGGGGCCTCCTACGAGCAGTACTTC.

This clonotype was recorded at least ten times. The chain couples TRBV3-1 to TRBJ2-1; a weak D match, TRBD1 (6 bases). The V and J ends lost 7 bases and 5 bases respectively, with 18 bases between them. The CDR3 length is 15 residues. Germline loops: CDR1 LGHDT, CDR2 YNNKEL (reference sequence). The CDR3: CASTSSGRGDNEQFF. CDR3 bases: TGTGCCAGCACCTCAAGCGGCAGGGGCGACAATGAGCAGTTCTTC.

In DNA form, the CDR3 reads TGTGCCAGCAGTCCTGGACTAGCGGGCCTTGAGGATACGCAGTATTTT. Its protein is CASSPGLAGLEDTQYF. This rearrangement joins TRBV27 to TRBJ2-3; 11 bases match TRBD2. The germline CDR1 and CDR2 sequences are MNHEY and SMNVEV (reference sequence). Losses at the gene ends were 5 bases for V and 6 bases for J; bases not matched to a gene: 10. This CDR3 comprises 16 residues.